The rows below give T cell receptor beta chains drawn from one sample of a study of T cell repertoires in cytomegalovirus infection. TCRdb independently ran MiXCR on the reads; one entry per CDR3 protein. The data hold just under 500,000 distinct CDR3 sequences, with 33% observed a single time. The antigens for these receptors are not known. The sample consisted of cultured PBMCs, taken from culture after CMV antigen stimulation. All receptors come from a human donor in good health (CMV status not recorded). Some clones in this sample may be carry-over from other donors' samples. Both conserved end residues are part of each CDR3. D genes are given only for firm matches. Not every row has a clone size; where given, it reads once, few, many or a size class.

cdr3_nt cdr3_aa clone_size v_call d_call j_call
TGTGCCAGCACCACATGGGCAGGGGTTCAGCCCCAGCATTTT CASTTWAGVQPQHF - TRBV6-1 - TRBJ1-5
TGTGCCAGCAGCCCCCAACCGGGGACAGGGGGGGTAAATTCACCCCTCCACTTT CASSPQPGTGGVNSPLHF - TRBV7-8 TRBD1 TRBJ1-6
TGTGCCAGCAGCCCTAGGGACAGCCTGAACACTGAAGCTTTCTTT CASSPRDSLNTEAFF many TRBV7-8 TRBD1 TRBJ1-1
TGTGCCTGGAGGTTAGACAGGGTAAAGAACACTGAAGCTTTCTTT CAWRLDRVKNTEAFF - TRBV30 TRBD1 TRBJ1-1
TGTGCCAGCAGCTTAGACCCCGGGATTCAGTACTTC CASSLDPGIQYF few TRBV7-3 - TRBJ2-4
TGTGCCAGCAGCAGTAGGGGGGCAGGGTACTATGGCTACACCTTC CASSSRGAGYYGYTF once TRBV6-8 - TRBJ1-2
TGTGCCAGCAGCGGCCGACTAGCGGGAGAAGAGACCCAGTACTTC CASSGRLAGEETQYF - TRBV7-2 TRBD2 TRBJ2-5
TGTGCCAGCAGCGCTAGCGGGATCGACTACAATGAGCAGTTCTTC CASSASGIDYNEQFF many TRBV7-6 TRBD2 TRBJ2-1
TGTGCCAGCAGTTACCATACAGGGACTAGCGGGTACTCCTACGAGCAGTACTTC CASSYHTGTSGYSYEQYF - TRBV6-2/TRBV6-3 TRBD2 TRBJ2-7
TGTGCCACCAATAAGGGCCTCCCCGGCACTGAAGCTTTCTTT CATNKGLPGTEAFF once TRBV19 - TRBJ1-1
TGTGCCAGCCAAAAAACCGGGTTCGACCAAAACAATGAGCAGTTCTTC CASQKTGFDQNNEQFF - TRBV18 - TRBJ2-1
TGTGCCAGCAGCTTAGCTGACAGAAAAAGCAATCAGCCCCAGCATTTT CASSLADRKSNQPQHF few TRBV7-8 - TRBJ1-5
TGTGCCAGCAGTTACTCGATGGGGCATGGAAACACCATATATTTT CASSYSMGHGNTIYF many TRBV6-6 - TRBJ1-3
TGTGCCAGCAGCTTAGGGATGGGGGCCCGGACCGGGGAGCTGTTTTTT CASSLGMGARTGELFF - TRBV7-2 - TRBJ2-2
TGCAGCGCCCACAGGGGAGGGAACACTGAAGCTTTCTTT CSAHRGGNTEAFF - TRBV29-1 TRBD1 TRBJ1-1
TGTGCCATCAGTGAGTCGAGCCTAGATTTTCTGAATGAGCAGTTCTTC CAISESSLDFLNEQFF few TRBV10-3 - TRBJ2-1
TGTGCCAGCAGTTTTAATAGGCAACAGCCCCAGCATTTT CASSFNRQQPQHF - TRBV27 - TRBJ1-5
TGTGCCATCAGTGAGTCCCACCTGGGACTCCACCTAGCCAAAAACATTCAGTACTTC CAISESHLGLHLAKNIQYF - TRBV10-3 - TRBJ2-4
TGCAGTGCTGGACACAGGGATTCCTACGAGCAGTACTTC CSAGHRDSYEQYF - TRBV20-1 - TRBJ2-7
TGTGCCAGCAGTTTGTCCGGGCTAATGGGGGACGAGCAGTACTTC CASSLSGLMGDEQYF few TRBV27 - TRBJ2-7
TGCCCCAGCAGCCAAGCTAGCGGGCACACAGATACGCAGTATTTT CPSSQASGHTDTQYF - TRBV4-3 TRBD2 TRBJ2-3
TGTGCCAGCAGCCAAGGACTAGCGGGCTCCTCCTACGAGCAGTACTTC CASSQGLAGSSYEQYF - TRBV12-3/TRBV12-4 TRBD2 TRBJ2-7
TGTGCCAGCAGCTACTGTCCCCGAGGCGGTACGCAGTATTTT CASSYCPRGGTQYF - TRBV7-4 - TRBJ2-3
TGCGCCAGCAGCTTGAGGGGAAGTAGCGGGAGGGTCTGGTCCTACAATGAGCAGTTCTTC CASSLRGSSGRVWSYNEQFF - TRBV5-1 TRBD2 TRBJ2-1
TGCGCCAGCAGCCAATTTAGACTAGACACAGATACGCAGTATTTT CASSQFRLDTDTQYF few TRBV4-1 - TRBJ2-3
TGTGCCAGCAGCCGACAGGGAAGTCGTCAGCCCCAGCATTTT CASSRQGSRQPQHF - TRBV28 TRBD1 TRBJ1-5
TGTGCCAGTCGTCTGGGACTAGCGGGCACAGATACGCAGTATTTT CASRLGLAGTDTQYF - TRBV19 TRBD2 TRBJ2-3
TGTGCCACCAGTGATGACCCGGAAACCTATGGCTACACCTTC CATSDDPETYGYTF few TRBV24-1 - TRBJ1-2
TGTGCCAGCTCCTCGGGACAGGGGAACGGTGACACCATATATTTT CASSSGQGNGDTIYF - TRBV27 TRBD1 TRBJ1-3